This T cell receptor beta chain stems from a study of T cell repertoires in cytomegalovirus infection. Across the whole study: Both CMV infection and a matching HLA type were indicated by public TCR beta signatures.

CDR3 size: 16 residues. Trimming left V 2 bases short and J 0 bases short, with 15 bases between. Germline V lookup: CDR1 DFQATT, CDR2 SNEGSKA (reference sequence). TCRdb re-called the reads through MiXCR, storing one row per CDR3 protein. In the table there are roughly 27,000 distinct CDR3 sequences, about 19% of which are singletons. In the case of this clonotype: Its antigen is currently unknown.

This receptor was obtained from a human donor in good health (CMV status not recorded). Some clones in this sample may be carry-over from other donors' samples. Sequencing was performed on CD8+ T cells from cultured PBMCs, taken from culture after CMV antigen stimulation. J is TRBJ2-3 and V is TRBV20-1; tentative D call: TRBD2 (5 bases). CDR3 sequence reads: CSARPSTSASTDTQYF. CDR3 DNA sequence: TGCAGTGCTAGACCCTCAACTAGTGCTAGCACAGATACGCAGTATTTT.